This T cell receptor beta chain was sequenced during a study of PD-1 blockade in classical Hodgkin lymphoma. Study results and caveats: Reports indicated that newly diagnosed patients had lower baseline TCR diversity than healthy donors did. Newly diagnosed patients and complete responders had comparable diversity at baseline.

Profiled with immunoSEQ multiplex PCR; TCRdb holds only in-frame clones, not every one. The table lists about 110,000 clones, 80% to 90% of them singletons. Every patient relapsed after autologous stem cell transplantation, and brentuximab vedotin exposure varied. Note on this clone: The target antigen is unknown.

Germline V gene lookup returns CDR1 SGHVS and CDR2 FNYEAQ. V was cut by 1 base and J by 3 bases, with 10 bases left in between. The CDR3 contains 14 residues. Specimen: peripheral blood mononuclear cells (PBMCs), collected before the second cycle of nivolumab. The rearrangement joins TRBV7-6 to TRBJ2-7; tentative D call: TRBD1 (6 bases). This TCR was sampled from a human donor with classical Hodgkin lymphoma. In nucleotides, the CDR3 is TGTGCCAGCAGCTTAGATCTAGGGGGCTACGAGCAGTACTTC. Amino acids: CASSLDLGGYEQYF.